What follows describes a single T cell receptor (beta chain). Second-dose intervals of approximately 4 or approximately 12 weeks were pooled. The protocol was immunoSEQ multiplex PCR, while the TCRdb copy is restricted to in-frame clones and leaves out a portion. The sample includes 130,000 or so clones, approximately 91% of them seen just once. Germline values: CDR1 LGHDT, CDR2 YNNKEL (reference sequence). This CDR3 has 14 amino acids. V was pared by 0 bases and J by 8 bases, with 11 bases between. This entry comes from a study of T cell responses to AZD1222 COVID-19 vaccine. The sequence came from an adult who received the AZD1222 COVID-19 vaccine. The genes are TRBV3-1 (or the pseudogene TRBV3-2) and TRBJ2-1; possible D gene TRBD1, 5 bases. The specimen comprised peripheral blood, sampled 28 days after the second AZD1222 dose. CDR3 DNA sequence: TGTGCCAGCAGCCAAGAAGGGGCCAGGCATGAGCAGTTCTTC. Its translation: CASSQEGARHEQFF.